This TCR beta chain derives from a study of blood T cell repertoires in COVID-19. Turning to the study itself: Some COVID-19 samples were acute and others convalescent; all came from the United States, Italy and Spain. PBMCs, B-cell-depleted T cells, or T cells were the source of the cDNA or gDNA that made up the material.

This CDR3 has 12 residues. The germline CDR1 and CDR2 sequences are SNHLY and FYNNEI. In the original analysis: Amplification of reference gene primers was used by the study to estimate nucleated cell counts. Sequencing used immunoSEQ multiplex PCR; TCRdb keeps in-frame clones, though not all of them. V and J calls and clone size are as listed in that table; D and trimming were resolved from the DNA. The table lists about 240,000 clones, roughly 87% of them singletons. The receptor was derived from a man in his fifties or sixties who had recovered from COVID-19. The rearrangement uses TRBV2 and TRBJ2-4; D ambiguous. What was sequenced was peripheral blood. CDR3 region: CAASQVVGIQYF. In DNA form, the CDR3 reads TGTGCTGCAAGCCAGGTTGTGGGCATTCAGTACTTC.